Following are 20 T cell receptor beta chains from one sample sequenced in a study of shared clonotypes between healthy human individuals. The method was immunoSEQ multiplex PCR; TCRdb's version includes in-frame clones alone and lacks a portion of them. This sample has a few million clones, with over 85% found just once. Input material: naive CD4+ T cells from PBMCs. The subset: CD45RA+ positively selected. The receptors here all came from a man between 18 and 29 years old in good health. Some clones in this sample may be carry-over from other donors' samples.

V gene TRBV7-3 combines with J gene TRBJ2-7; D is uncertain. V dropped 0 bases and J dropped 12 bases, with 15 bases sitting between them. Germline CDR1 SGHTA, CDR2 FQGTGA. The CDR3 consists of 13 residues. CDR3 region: CASSLTVPAVGYF. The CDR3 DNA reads TGTGCCAGCAGCTTAACGGTTCCGGCTGTGGGGTACTTC.

The CDR3 region has the DNA TGTGCCACCAGCGACAGGGGGCGCAGGGACTATGGCTACACCTTC. This translates into CATSDRGRRDYGYTF. This sequence joins TRBV15 and TRBJ1-2; TRBD1 agrees at 10 bases. Germline loops: CDR1 LNHNV, CDR2 YYDKDF (reference sequence). The CDR3 sequence is 15 residues long. V shed 5 bases, J shed 3 bases, and the junction held 6 bases outside the gene matches.

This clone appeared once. The CDR3 sequence: CASSLPSIGELFF. The CDR3, as DNA: TGTGCCAGCAGCCTCCCTAGCATAGGGGAGCTGTTTTTT. The V and J genes are TRBV7-2 and TRBJ2-2, with D possibly being TRBD2 (5 bases). The CDR3 runs 13 residues. The V and J ends lost 5 bases and 8 bases respectively, with 12 bases between them. The germline V gene has CDR1 SGHTA and CDR2 FQGNSA.

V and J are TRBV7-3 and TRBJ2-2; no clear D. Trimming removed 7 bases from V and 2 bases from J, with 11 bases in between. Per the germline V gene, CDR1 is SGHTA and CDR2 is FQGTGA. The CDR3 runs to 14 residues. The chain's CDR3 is CASTSSSNTGELFF. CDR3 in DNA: TGTGCCAGCACCTCTTCGAGCAACACCGGGGAGCTGTTTTTT.

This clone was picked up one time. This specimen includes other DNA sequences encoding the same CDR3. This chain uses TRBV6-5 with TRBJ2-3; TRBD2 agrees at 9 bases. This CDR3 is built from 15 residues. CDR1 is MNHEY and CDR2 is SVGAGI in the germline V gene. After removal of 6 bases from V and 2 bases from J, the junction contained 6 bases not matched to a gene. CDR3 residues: CASRETSGYTDTQYF. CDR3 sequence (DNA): TGTGCCAGCAGGGAGACTAGCGGCTACACAGATACGCAGTATTTT.

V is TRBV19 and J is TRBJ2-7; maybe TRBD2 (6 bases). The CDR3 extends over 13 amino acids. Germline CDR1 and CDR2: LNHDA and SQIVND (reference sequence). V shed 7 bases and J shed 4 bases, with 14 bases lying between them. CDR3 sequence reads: CASTQREVYEQYF. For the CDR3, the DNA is TGTGCCAGTACCCAGAGGGAGGTGTACGAGCAGTACTTC.

CDR3 bases: TGTGCCAGCAGTGAAGCGGGGGTAGGCGAGCAGTACTTC. This sequence encodes CASSEAGVGEQYF. The chain carries TRBV6-1 and TRBJ2-7, with D perhaps matching TRBD1 or TRBD2 (5 bases each). The CDR3 consists of 13 residues. With 0 bases removed from V and 6 bases from J, the gap between germline ends came to 9 bases. Germline V gene data show CDR1 as MNHNS and CDR2 as SASEGT.

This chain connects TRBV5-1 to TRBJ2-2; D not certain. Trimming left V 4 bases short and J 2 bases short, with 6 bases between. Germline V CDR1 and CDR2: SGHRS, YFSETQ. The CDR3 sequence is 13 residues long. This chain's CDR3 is CASSRSNTGELFF. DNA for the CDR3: TGCGCCAGCAGCCGATCTAACACCGGGGAGCTGTTTTTT.

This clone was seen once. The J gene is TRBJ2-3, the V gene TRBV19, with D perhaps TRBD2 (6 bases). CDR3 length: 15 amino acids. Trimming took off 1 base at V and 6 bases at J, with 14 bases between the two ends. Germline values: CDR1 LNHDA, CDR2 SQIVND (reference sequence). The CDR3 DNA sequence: TGTGCCAGTAGTATAGGCGGAGGGAAGGTGGATACGCAGTATTTT. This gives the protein CASSIGGGKVDTQYF.

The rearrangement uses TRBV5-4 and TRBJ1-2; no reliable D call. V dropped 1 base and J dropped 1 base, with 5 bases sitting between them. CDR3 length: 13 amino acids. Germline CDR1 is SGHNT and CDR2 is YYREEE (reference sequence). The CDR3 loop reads CASSLRVNYGYTF. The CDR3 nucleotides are TGTGCCAGCAGCTTGCGGGTTAACTATGGCTACACCTTC. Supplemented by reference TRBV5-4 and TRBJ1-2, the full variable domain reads ETGVTQSPTHLIKTRGQQVTLRCSSQSGHNTVSWYQQALGQGPQFIFQYYREEENGRGNFPPRFSGLQFPNYSSELNVNALELDDSALYLCASSLRVNYGYTFGSGTRLTVV.

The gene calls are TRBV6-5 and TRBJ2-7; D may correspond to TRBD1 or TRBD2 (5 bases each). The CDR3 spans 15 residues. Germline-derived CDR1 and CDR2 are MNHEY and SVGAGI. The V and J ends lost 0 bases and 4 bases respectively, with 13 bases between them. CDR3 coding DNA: TGTGCCAGCAGTTACTCGGGGACGGGAAAGTACGAGCAGTACTTC. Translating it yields CASSYSGTGKYEQYF.

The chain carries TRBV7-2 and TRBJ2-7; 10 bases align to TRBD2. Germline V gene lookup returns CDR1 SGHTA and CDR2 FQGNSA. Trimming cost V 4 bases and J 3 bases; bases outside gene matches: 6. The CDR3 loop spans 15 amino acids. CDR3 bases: TGTGCCAGCAGCTCAAGGACTAGCGGAAACTACGAGCAGTACTTC. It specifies CASSSRTSGNYEQYF.

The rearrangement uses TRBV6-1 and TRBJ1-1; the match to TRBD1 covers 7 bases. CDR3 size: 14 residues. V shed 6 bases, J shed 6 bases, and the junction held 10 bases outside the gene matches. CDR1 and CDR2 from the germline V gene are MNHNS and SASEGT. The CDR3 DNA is TGTGCCAGCAGCGTTATGGAGGGGGCCTCTGAAGCTTTCTTT. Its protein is CASSVMEGASEAFF.

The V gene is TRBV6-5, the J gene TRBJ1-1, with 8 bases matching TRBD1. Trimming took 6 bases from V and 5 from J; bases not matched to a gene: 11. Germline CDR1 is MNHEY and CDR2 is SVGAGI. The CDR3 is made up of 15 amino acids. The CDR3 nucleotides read TGTGCCAGCAGCGGGGGGACAGGAGGAGGGACTGAAGCTTTCTTT. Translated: CASSGGTGGGTEAFF.

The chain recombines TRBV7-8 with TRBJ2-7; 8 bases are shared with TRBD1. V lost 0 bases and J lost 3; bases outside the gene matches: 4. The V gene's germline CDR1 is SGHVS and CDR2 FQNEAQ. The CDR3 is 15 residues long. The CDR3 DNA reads TGTGCCAGCAGCTTAGCCGCAGGGGGCAGCTACGAGCAGTACTTC. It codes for CASSLAAGGSYEQYF.

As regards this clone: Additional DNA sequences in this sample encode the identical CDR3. CDR3 loop: CASSLEGTAYEQYF. CDR3 DNA sequence: TGCGCCAGCAGCTTGGAGGGGACGGCCTACGAGCAGTACTTC. The chain is built from TRBV5-1 and TRBJ2-7, with D perhaps assigned TRBD1 or TRBD2 (5 bases each). In germline, CDR1 is SGHRS, CDR2 YFSETQ. The CDR3 is made up of 14 amino acids. The V and J ends lost 0 bases and 2 bases respectively, with 9 bases between them.

The CDR3 spells CSGSSSSGNTIYF. In DNA form, the CDR3 reads TGCAGCGGATCCTCGAGCTCTGGAAACACCATATATTTT. This chain joins TRBV29-1 and TRBJ1-3; D not certain. This CDR3 is built from 13 residues. V was shortened by 7 bases and J by 0 bases, with 10 bases between the two germline ends. Germline assignment: CDR1 SQVTM and CDR2 ANQGSEA.

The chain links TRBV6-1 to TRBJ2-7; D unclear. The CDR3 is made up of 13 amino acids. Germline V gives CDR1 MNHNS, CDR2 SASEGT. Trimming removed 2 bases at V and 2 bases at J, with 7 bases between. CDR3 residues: CASSEQLAYEQYF. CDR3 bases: TGTGCCAGCAGTGAACAGCTAGCCTACGAGCAGTACTTC.

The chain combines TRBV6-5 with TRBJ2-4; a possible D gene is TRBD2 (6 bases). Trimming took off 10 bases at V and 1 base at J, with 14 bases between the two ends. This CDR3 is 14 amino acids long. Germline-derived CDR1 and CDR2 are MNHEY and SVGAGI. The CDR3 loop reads CATGGAGAKNIQYF. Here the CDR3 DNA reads TGTGCCACCGGCGGGGCAGGGGCCAAAAACATTCAGTACTTC.

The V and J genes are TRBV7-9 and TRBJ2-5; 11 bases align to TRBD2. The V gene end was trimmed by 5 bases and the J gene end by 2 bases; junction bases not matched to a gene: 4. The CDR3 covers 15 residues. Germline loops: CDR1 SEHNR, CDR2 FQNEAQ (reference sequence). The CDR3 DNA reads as TGTGCCAGCAGCGCCTTAGCGGGAGGGCAAGAGACCCAGTACTTC. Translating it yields CASSALAGGQETQYF.